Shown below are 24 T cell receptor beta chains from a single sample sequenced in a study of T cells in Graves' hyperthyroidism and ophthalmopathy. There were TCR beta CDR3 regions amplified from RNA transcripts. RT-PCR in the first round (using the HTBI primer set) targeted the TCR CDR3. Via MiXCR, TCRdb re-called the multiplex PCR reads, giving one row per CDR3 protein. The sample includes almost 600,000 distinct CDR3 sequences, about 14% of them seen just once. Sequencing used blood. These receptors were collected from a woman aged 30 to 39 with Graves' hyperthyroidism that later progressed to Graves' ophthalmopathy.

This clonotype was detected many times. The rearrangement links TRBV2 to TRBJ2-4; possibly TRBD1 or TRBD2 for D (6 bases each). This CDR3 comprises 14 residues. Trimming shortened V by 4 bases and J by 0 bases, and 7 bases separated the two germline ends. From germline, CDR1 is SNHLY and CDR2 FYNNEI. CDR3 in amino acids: CASSAGAAKNIQYF. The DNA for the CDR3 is TGTGCCAGCAGTGCGGGGGCAGCCAAAAACATTCAGTACTTC.

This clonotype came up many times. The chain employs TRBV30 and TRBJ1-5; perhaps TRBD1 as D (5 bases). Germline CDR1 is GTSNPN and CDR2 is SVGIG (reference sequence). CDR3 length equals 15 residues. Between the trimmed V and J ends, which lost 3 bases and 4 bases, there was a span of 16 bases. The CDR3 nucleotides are TGTGCCTGGAGGGAAGCTTGGGGACCGAATCAGCCCCAGCATTTT. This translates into CAWREAWGPNQPQHF.

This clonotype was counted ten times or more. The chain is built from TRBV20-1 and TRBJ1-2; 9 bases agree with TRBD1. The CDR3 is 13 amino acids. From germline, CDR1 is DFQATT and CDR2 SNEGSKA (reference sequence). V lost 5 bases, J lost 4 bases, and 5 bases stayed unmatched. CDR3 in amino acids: CSASDRGGYGYTF. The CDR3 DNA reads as TGCAGTGCTTCGGACAGGGGAGGCTATGGCTACACCTTC.

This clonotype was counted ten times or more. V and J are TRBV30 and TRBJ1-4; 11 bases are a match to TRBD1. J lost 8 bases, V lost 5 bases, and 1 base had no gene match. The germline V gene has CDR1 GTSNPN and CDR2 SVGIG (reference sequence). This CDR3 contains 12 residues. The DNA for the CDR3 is TGTGCCTGGGGGACAGGGGGAGAAAAACTGTTTTTT. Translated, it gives CAWGTGGEKLFF.

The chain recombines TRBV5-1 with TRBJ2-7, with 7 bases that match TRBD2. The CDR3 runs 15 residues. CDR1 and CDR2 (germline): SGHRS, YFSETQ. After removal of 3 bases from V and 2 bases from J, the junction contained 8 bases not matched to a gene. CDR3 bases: TGCGCCAGCAGCTGGGAGGGATCCGACCCCTACGAGCAGTACTTC. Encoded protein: CASSWEGSDPYEQYF. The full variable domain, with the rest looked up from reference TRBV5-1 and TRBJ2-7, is KAGVTQTPRYLIKTRGQQVTLSCSPISGHRSVSWYQQTPGQGLQFLFEYFSETQRNKGNFPGRFSGRQFSNSRSEMNVSTLELGDSALYLCASSWEGSDPYEQYFGPGTRLTVT.

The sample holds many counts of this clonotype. For the CDR3, the DNA is TGCAGTGCTACACAGGGGAGCTATGGCTACACCTTC. Its protein product is CSATQGSYGYTF. The chain uses TRBV20-1 and TRBJ1-2, with TRBD1 matching 7 bases. There are 12 residues in the CDR3. Germline V gene data show CDR1 as DFQATT and CDR2 as SNEGSKA (reference sequence). V shed 4 bases, J shed 4 bases, and the junction held 3 bases outside the gene matches.

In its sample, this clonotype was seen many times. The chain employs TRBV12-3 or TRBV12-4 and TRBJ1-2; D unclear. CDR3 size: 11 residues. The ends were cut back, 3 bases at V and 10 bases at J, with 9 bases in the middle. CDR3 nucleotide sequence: TGTGCCAGCAGTTTTTCTGTATTCTACACCTTC. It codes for CASSFSVFYTF.

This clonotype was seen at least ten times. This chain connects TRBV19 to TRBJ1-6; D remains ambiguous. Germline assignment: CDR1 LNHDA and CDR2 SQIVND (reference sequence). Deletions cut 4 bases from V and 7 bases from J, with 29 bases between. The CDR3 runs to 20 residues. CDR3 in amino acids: CASSTRIEVEEPWYNSPLHF. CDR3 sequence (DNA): TGTGCCAGTAGTACCCGGATCGAGGTGGAGGAACCTTGGTACAATTCACCCCTCCACTTT.

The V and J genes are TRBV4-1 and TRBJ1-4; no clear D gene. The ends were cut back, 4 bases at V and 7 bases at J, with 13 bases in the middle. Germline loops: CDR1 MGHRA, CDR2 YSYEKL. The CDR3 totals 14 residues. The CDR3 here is CASSLTPEGEKLFF. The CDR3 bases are TGCGCCAGCAGCCTAACGCCCGAGGGTGAAAAACTGTTTTTT.

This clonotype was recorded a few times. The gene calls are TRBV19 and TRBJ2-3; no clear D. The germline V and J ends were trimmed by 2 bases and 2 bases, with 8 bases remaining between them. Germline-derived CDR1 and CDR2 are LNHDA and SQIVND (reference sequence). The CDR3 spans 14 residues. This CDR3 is CASSISVDTDTQYF. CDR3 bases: TGTGCCAGTAGTATAAGCGTCGACACAGATACGCAGTATTTT.

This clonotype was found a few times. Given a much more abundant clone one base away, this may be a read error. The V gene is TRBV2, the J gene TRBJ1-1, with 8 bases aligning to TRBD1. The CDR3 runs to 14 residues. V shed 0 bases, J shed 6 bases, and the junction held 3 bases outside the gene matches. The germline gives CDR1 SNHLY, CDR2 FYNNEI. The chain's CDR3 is CASSEAPRGPEAFF. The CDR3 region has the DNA TGTGCCAGCAGTGAAGCGCCCAGGGGGCCTGAAGCTTTCTTT.

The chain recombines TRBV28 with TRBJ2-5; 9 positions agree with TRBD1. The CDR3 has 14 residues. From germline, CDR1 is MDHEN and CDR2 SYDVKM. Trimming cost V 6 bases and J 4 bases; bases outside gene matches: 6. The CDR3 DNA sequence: TGTGCCAGCAGCGGACAGGGGTTGGTAGAGACCCAGTACTTC. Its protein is CASSGQGLVETQYF.

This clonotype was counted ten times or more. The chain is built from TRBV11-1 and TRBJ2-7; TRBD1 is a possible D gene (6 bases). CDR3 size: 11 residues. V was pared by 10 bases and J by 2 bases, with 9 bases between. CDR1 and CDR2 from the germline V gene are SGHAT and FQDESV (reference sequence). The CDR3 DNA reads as TGTGCCACCGGGACAACCTACGAGCAGTACTTC. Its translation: CATGTTYEQYF.

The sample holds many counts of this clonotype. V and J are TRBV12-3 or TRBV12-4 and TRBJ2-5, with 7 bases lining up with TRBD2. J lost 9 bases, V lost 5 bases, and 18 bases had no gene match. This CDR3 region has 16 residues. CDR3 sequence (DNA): TGTGCCAGCAGTCCCCCCTTAGCGGGTACTCGAGCGGCCCAGTACTTC. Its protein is CASSPPLAGTRAAQYF.

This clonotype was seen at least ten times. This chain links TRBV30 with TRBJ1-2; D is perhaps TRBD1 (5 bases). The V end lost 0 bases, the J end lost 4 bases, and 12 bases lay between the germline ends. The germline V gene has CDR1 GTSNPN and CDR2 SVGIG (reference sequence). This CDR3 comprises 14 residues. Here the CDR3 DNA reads TGTGCCTGGAGTGTACCGGAGGGGAGCTATGGCTACACCTTC. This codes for CAWSVPEGSYGYTF.

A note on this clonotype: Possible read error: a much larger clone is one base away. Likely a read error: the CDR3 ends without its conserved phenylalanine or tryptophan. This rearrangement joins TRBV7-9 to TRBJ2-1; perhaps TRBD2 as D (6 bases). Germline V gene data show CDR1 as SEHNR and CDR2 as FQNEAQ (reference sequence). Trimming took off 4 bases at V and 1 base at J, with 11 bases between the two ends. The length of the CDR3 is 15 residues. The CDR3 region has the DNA TGTGCCAGCAGCTCCAAGGGACTGTCCTACAATGAGCAGTTCTTA. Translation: CASSSKGLSYNEQFL.

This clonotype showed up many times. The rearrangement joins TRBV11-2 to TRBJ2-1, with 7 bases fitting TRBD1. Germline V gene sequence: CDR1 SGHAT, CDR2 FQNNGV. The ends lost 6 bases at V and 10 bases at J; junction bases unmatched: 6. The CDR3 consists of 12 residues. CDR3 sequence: CASRMTGNEQFF. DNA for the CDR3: TGTGCCAGCAGGATGACAGGGAACGAGCAGTTCTTC.

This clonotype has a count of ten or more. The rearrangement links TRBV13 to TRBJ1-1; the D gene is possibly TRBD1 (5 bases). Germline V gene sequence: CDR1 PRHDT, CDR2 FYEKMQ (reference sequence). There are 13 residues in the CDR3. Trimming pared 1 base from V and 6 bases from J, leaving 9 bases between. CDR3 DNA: TGTGCCAGCAGCTTAGACAGGTTATCTGAAGCTTTCTTT. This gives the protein CASSLDRLSEAFF.

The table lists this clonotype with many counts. CDR3 DNA: TGCAGTGCTAGGCGAGGGGGCAATGAAAAACTGTTTTTT. It encodes CSARRGGNEKLFF. The chain recombines TRBV20-1 with TRBJ1-4; 7 bases are shared with TRBD1. CDR3 length equals 13 residues. Per germline, CDR1 DFQATT and CDR2 SNEGSKA (reference sequence). Trimming at V came to 3 bases and at J to 5 bases, leaving 3 bases not matched to a gene.

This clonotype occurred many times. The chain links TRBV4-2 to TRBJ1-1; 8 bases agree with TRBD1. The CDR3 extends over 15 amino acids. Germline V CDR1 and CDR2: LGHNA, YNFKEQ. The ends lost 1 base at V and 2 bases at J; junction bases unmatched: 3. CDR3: CASSQGTGLNTEAFF. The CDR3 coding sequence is TGTGCCAGCAGCCAAGGGACAGGGTTAAACACTGAAGCTTTCTTT.

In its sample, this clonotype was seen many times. The CDR3 DNA reads as TGTGCCATCAGAGCACCGGAACCCAGCACAGATACGCAGTATTTT. Translated: CAIRAPEPSTDTQYF. This chain links TRBV10-3 with TRBJ2-3; D remains ambiguous. The CDR3 is made up of 15 amino acids. Germline V gene sequence: CDR1 ENHRY, CDR2 SYGVKD. The germline V and J ends were trimmed by 6 bases and 0 bases, with 13 bases remaining between them.

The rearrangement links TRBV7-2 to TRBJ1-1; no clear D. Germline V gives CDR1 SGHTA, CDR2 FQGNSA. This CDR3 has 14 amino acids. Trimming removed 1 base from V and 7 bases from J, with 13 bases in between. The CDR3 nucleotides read TGTGCCAGCAGCTTAGATTCAGTTGGCAGTGAAGCTTTCTTT. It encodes CASSLDSVGSEAFF.

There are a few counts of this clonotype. The CDR3: CSARGLAAFGPINYNEQFF. The CDR3, as DNA: TGCAGTGCCCGAGGACTAGCGGCTTTTGGGCCAATTAACTACAATGAGCAGTTCTTC. The rearrangement joins TRBV20-1 to TRBJ2-1; TRBD2 matches 10 bases. V lost 6 bases, J lost 3 bases, and 20 bases stayed unmatched. CDR1 is DFQATT and CDR2 is SNEGSKA in the germline V gene (reference sequence). CDR3 length: 19 amino acids.

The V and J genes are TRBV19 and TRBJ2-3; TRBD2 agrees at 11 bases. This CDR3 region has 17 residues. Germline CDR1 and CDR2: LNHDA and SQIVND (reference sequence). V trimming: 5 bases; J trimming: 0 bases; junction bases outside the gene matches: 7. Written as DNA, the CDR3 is TGTGCCAGTAGTTTCCAGGGGACTAGCGGAAGCACAGATACGCAGTATTTT. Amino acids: CASSFQGTSGSTDTQYF.